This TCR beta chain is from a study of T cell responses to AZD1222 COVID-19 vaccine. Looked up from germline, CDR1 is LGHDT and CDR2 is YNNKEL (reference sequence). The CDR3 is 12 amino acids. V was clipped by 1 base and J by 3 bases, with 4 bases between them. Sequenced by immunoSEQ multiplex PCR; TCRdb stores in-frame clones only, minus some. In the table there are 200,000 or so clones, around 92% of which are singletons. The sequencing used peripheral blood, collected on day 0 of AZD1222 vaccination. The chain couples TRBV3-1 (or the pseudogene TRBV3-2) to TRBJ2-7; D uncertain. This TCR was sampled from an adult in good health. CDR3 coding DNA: TGTGCCAGCAGCCAAGGACACTACGAGCAGTACTTC. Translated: CASSQGHYEQYF.